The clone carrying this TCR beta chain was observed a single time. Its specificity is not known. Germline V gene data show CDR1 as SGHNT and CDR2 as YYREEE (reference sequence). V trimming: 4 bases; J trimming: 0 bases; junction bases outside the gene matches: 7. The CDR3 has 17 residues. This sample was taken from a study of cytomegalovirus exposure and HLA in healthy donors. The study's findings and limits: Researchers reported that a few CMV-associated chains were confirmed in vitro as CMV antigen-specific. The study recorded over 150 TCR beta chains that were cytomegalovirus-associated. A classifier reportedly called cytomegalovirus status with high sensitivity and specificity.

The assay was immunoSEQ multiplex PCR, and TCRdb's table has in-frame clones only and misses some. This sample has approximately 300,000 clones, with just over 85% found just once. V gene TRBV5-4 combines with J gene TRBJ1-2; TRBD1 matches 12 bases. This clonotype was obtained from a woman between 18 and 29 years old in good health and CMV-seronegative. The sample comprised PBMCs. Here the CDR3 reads CASSAGTGGVSNYGYTF. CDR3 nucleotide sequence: TGTGCCAGCAGCGCAGGGACAGGGGGCGTTTCTAACTATGGCTACACCTTC.